This T cell receptor beta chain was recorded in a study of T cell responses to AZD1222 COVID-19 vaccine. Turning to the study itself: Pooling covered second doses at about 4 or about 12 weeks.

Only in-frame clones appear in the TCRdb table, and some are missing; sequencing was by immunoSEQ multiplex PCR. The table lists fewer than 130,000 clones, about nine tenths of them singletons. Overall study results and limits: The peak T cell response came first, and repertoires were sampled only after it. It was only a handful of AZD1222 recipients who were seropositive at baseline. Compared with day 0, the breadth and depth of the Spike-specific TCR repertoire rose significantly after two doses of AZD1222.

With respect to this clone: Its antigen is not known.

The CDR3 runs 15 residues. The V gene lost 1 base and the J gene lost 0 bases, with 7 bases spanning the gap. The germline CDR1 and CDR2 sequences are MGHRA and YSYEKL. Sequencing used peripheral blood, obtained on day 0 of AZD1222 vaccination. The V and J genes are TRBV4-1 and TRBJ1-3; unclear D gene. This clonotype was sampled from an adult in good health. The chain's CDR3 is CASSQVFSSGNTIYF. The CDR3, as DNA: TGCGCCAGCAGCCAAGTATTTTCCTCTGGAAACACCATATATTTT.